The 8 T cell receptor beta chains below all came from one sample that was sequenced in a study of vaccination effects on CD4 cells after COVID-19. Antigen-specific CD4+ T cell clonotypes were called by their expansion after viral peptide-pool culture in ViraFEST. Scientists isolated CD4+ T cells after an approximately ten-day culture period ended. Recipients of the vaccine had no prior SARS-CoV-2 infection and negative nucleocapsid antibodies. TCRdb keeps only in-frame clones here, not all; method: immunoSEQ multiplex PCR. The table records about 21,000 clones, roughly 73% of them present only once. The antigens for these receptors are not known. Sequencing was performed on CD4+ T cells from PBMCs cultured with HCoV-NL63 spike peptides, taken before COVID-19 vaccination. The receptors stem from a human donor who received a COVID-19 vaccine.

This clone was seen a handful of times. The genes are TRBV7-2 and TRBJ1-2; 12 positions agree with TRBD1. V trimming: 2 bases; J trimming: 4 bases; junction bases outside the gene matches: 14. The CDR3 spans 19 residues. Germline CDR1 SGHTA, CDR2 FQGNSA. In nucleotides, the CDR3 is TGTGCCAGCAGCTTAAGCATCCGGGACAGGGGGCGGAGGGCCTATGGCTACACCTTC. Translating gives CASSLSIRDRGRRAYGYTF.

This clone turned up a few times. This chain connects TRBV5-1 to TRBJ2-1, with a tentative D call TRBD2 (6 bases). This CDR3 has 12 residues. Trimming cost V 5 bases and J 6 bases, with 9 bases left between them. Per germline, CDR1 SGHRS and CDR2 YFSETQ. CDR3 region: CASSDSGNEQFF. CDR3 DNA: TGCGCCAGCAGTGATAGCGGCAATGAGCAGTTCTTC.

The rearrangement links TRBV5-1 to TRBJ2-7; D not certain. Trimming pared 0 bases from V and 0 bases from J, leaving 7 bases between. CDR1 and CDR2 from the germline V gene are SGHRS and YFSETQ. This CDR3 is 14 amino acids long. The CDR3 spells CASSLVVDSYEQYF. The CDR3 DNA reads TGCGCCAGCAGCTTGGTTGTGGACTCCTACGAGCAGTACTTC.

V and J are TRBV5-4 and TRBJ2-6; tentatively, D is TRBD1 (5 bases). Looked up from germline, CDR1 is SGHNT and CDR2 is YYREEE (reference sequence). V lost 2 bases to trimming and J lost 0 bases, with 6 bases between them. The CDR3 is 15 amino acids. CDR3 amino acids: CASSFRDSGANVLTF. CDR3 nucleotide sequence: TGTGCCAGCAGCTTCAGGGACTCTGGGGCCAACGTCCTGACTTTC.

The chain is built from TRBV7-2 and TRBJ1-5; D gene uncertain. Germline CDR1 SGHTA, CDR2 FQGNSA. The CDR3 consists of 13 residues. Trimming took 3 bases from V and 10 from J, leaving 13 bases between them. Written as DNA, the CDR3 is TGTGCCAGCAGCTTTGGTCCGAGCAACCCCCAGCATTTT. It yields the protein CASSFGPSNPQHF.

This clone was recorded a few times. The CDR3 loop reads CASNRLDSYEQYF. The CDR3 bases are TGTGCCAGCAATCGACTCGACTCCTACGAGCAGTACTTC. The chain recombines TRBV6-5 with TRBJ2-7; D gene unclear. This CDR3 region has 13 residues. Germline V gene data show CDR1 as MNHEY and CDR2 as SVGAGI. Trimming removed 7 bases from V and 0 bases from J, with 10 bases in between.

The chain has TRBV7-2 and TRBJ1-2, with 10 positions matching TRBD1. This CDR3 has 14 amino acids. With 4 bases clipped from V and 1 base from J, the junction kept 0 bases outside the gene matches. Germline CDR1 and CDR2: SGHTA and FQGNSA. CDR3 coding DNA: TGTGCCAGCAGCTGGGACAGGGGTAACTATGGCTACACCTTC. Translating gives CASSWDRGNYGYTF.

This rearrangement joins TRBV2 to TRBJ1-5; D is ambiguous. The germline CDR1 and CDR2 sequences are SNHLY and FYNNEI. CDR3 size: 16 residues. V was trimmed by 4 bases and J by 4 bases, leaving 17 bases between them. This CDR3 is CASSVSRKIPNQPQHF. Written as DNA, the CDR3 is TGTGCCAGCAGTGTTTCCCGGAAAATTCCAAATCAGCCCCAGCATTTT. Drawing the rest from reference TRBV2 and TRBJ1-5, the complete variable domain is EPEVTQTPSHQVTQMGQEVILRCVPISNHLYFYWYRQILGQKVEFLVSFYNNEISEKSEIFDDQFSVERPDGSNFTLKIRSTKLEDSAMYFCASSVSRKIPNQPQHFGDGTRLSIL.